A selection of T cell receptor beta chains follows, all from one sample in a study of T-cell reconstitution after alpha-beta-depleted transplantation in children. TCRdb analysed the PCR reads with MiXCR anew, one entry per CDR3 protein. The profile shows some 550,000 distinct CDR3 sequences, 23% of them singletons. This sample comprised PBMCs, mostly from graft donor cells, obtained 360 days after TCRalphabeta/CD19-depleted stem cell transplant. These receptors were taken from a boy under two years old who had a stem cell transplant for acute myeloid leukemia, so the T cells may come from the graft donor. Each CDR3 is given with its conserved first and last residue. Each record gives: clone size, J gene, V gene, CDR3 length, D gene, CDR3 protein, CDR3 DNA. The D gene is left open where the match is weak. Clone size is shown for a subset of rows, as once, few, many or a class of expanded clone.

clone_size: NA
j_call: TRBJ2-7
v_call: TRBV20-1
cdr3_length: 13
d_call: NA
cdr3_aa: CSSAGGGPYEQYF
cdr3_nt: TGCAGTTCAGCCGGCGGAGGGCCCTACGAGCAGTACTTC

clone_size: NA
j_call: TRBJ2-1
v_call: TRBV7-9
cdr3_length: 14
d_call: NA
cdr3_aa: CASSLRSGGGERFF
cdr3_nt: TGTGCCAGCAGCTTAAGGAGTGGGGGCGGGGAGCGGTTCTTC

clone_size: NA
j_call: TRBJ2-1
v_call: TRBV13
cdr3_length: 12
d_call: TRBD2
cdr3_aa: CASSFRGGLPFF
cdr3_nt: TGTGCCAGCAGCTTCCGGGGGGGGCTGCCTTTCTTC

clone_size: NA
j_call: TRBJ1-1
v_call: TRBV10-3
cdr3_length: 12
d_call: NA
cdr3_aa: CATKGLNTEAFF
cdr3_nt: TGTGCCACCAAGGGCCTTAACACTGAAGCTTTCTTT

clone_size: NA
j_call: TRBJ2-7
v_call: TRBV7-6
cdr3_length: 14
d_call: TRBD1
cdr3_aa: CASSSQTGLYEQYF
cdr3_nt: TGTGCCAGCAGCTCACAGACAGGGCTCTACGAGCAGTACTTC

clone_size: many
j_call: TRBJ1-4
v_call: TRBV7-2
cdr3_length: 16
d_call: NA
cdr3_aa: CASSPGVAATNEKLFF
cdr3_nt: TGTGCCAGCAGTCCGGGAGTGGCTGCAACTAATGAAAAACTGTTTTTT

clone_size: few
j_call: TRBJ2-1
v_call: TRBV20-1
cdr3_length: 15
d_call: NA
cdr3_aa: CSATPVGGARNEQFF
cdr3_nt: TGCAGTGCTACTCCCGTAGGGGGGGCGAGAAATGAGCAGTTCTTC

clone_size: many
j_call: TRBJ2-1
v_call: TRBV27
cdr3_length: 17
d_call: TRBD2
cdr3_aa: CASSFARGGTSYNEQFF
cdr3_nt: TGTGCCAGCAGTTTCGCGCGGGGGGGCACGTCCTACAATGAGCAGTTCTTC

clone_size: NA
j_call: TRBJ1-5
v_call: TRBV10-3
cdr3_length: 13
d_call: NA
cdr3_aa: CAISESEDQPQHF
cdr3_nt: TGTGCCATCAGTGAGTCGGAGGATCAGCCCCAGCATTTT

clone_size: once
j_call: TRBJ2-2
v_call: TRBV4-1
cdr3_length: 15
d_call: NA
cdr3_aa: CASSQIELGTGELFF
cdr3_nt: TGCGCCAGCAGCCAAATCGAACTTGGCACCGGGGAGCTGTTTTTT

clone_size: few
j_call: TRBJ1-2
v_call: TRBV12-3/TRBV12-4
cdr3_length: 13
d_call: NA
cdr3_aa: CASSPFRGNGYTF
cdr3_nt: TGTGCCAGCAGTCCCTTCAGGGGTAATGGCTACACCTTC

clone_size: many
j_call: TRBJ2-2
v_call: TRBV4-1
cdr3_length: 17
d_call: TRBD1
cdr3_aa: CASSQDRRNRGPGELFF
cdr3_nt: TGCGCCAGCAGCCAAGATAGGAGGAACAGGGGGCCCGGGGAGCTGTTTTTT

clone_size: NA
j_call: TRBJ2-2
v_call: TRBV28
cdr3_length: 14
d_call: NA
cdr3_aa: CATRDFANTGELFF
cdr3_nt: TGTGCCACCCGGGACTTCGCGAACACCGGGGAGCTGTTTTTT

clone_size: few
j_call: TRBJ2-7
v_call: TRBV27
cdr3_length: 16
d_call: TRBD1
cdr3_aa: CASSFLGGQGGYEQYF
cdr3_nt: TGTGCCAGCAGTTTCCTGGGAGGACAGGGGGGCTACGAGCAGTACTTC

clone_size: NA
j_call: TRBJ2-7
v_call: TRBV6-5
cdr3_length: 12
d_call: NA
cdr3_aa: CASRRGDDEQYF
cdr3_nt: TGTGCCAGCCGCAGGGGAGACGACGAGCAGTACTTC

clone_size: many
j_call: TRBJ2-5
v_call: TRBV21-1
cdr3_length: 12
d_call: NA
cdr3_aa: CAPSGGIETQYF
cdr3_nt: TGTGCCCCGAGCGGGGGTATAGAGACCCAGTACTTC

clone_size: few
j_call: TRBJ1-1
v_call: TRBV29-1
cdr3_length: 11
d_call: NA
cdr3_aa: CSARWGQGAFF
cdr3_nt: TGCAGCGCCCGCTGGGGCCAGGGAGCTTTCTTT

clone_size: NA
j_call: TRBJ2-1
v_call: TRBV12-3/TRBV12-4
cdr3_length: 14
d_call: TRBD2
cdr3_aa: CASSTSGGSNEQFF
cdr3_nt: TGTGCCAGCAGCACAAGCGGGGGGTCCAATGAGCAGTTCTTC

clone_size: many
j_call: TRBJ2-2
v_call: TRBV5-5
cdr3_length: 16
d_call: NA
cdr3_aa: CASNTPGTSSTGELFF
cdr3_nt: TGTGCCAGCAACACCCCCGGGACATCTTCCACCGGGGAGCTGTTTTTT